This T cell receptor (beta chain) was observed in a study of metastatic and nonmetastatic thyroid tumors (TCRdb year 2020). Study-level background: For patients with malignant and with benign thyroid disease, the researchers compared repertoires between peripheral blood samples and tumor or nodule tissue samples.

Before undergoing thyroid surgery, none of the patients had been given any kind of treatment. Using T-cell receptor beta sequencing, the study looked back at clinical samples from patients collected from about 2012 to 2018. Notes on this clone: What this receptor recognizes is not known. Nothing much larger sits one base from this clone, and base qualities are not available.

The library was obtained by PCR. Sequenced on an Illumina HiSeq 4000. High-throughput sequencing was used to profile the TCR beta-chain CDR3 region of every patient. As for how the authors treated the data: The researchers built a classifier to tell apart papillary thyroid cancer patients with distant metastasis, based on CDR3 differences among clinicopathological groups. To measure repertoire diversity the researchers used the Shannon index, while the Morisita-Horn index served to gauge how similar the tumor and blood repertoires were. Through fastp at Q25 and MiXCR, TCRdb rebuilt clones from the public reads, retaining in-frame beta chains. The V and J calls shown here were made by TCRdb, not taken from the authors' results. This sample is represented by thousands of clones; approximately 40% of them were singletons. The ten biggest clones cover roughly 21% of the sample. Points the paper makes about the study in general: In both blood and tumor samples, malignant tumors were reported to have significantly higher TCR beta diversity than benign nodules.

The CDR3 runs 18 residues from the cysteine to the phenylalanine. Only CDR3 DNA remains: 54 bases, in frame from the first base. The junction carries 22 bases between V and J, which are trimmed by 7 bases and 0 bases respectively. Reading the germline V gene gives CDR1 MDHEN and CDR2 SYDVKM. The source of this sequence is a female donor with papillary thyroid cancer or a benign thyroid nodule (not recorded which). Some clones in this sample may be carry-over from other donors' samples. The specimen was tumor tissue. The sequence is built from TRBV28 and TRBJ2-4; perhaps TRBD2 is the D gene, with 5 bases matching. The DNA sequence is as follows: TGTGCCAGCACCGACCTCTCGTTTGGGCGGGTAGCCAAAAACATTCAGTACTTC. Protein translation: CASTDLSFGRVAKNIQYF. The CDR3 plus the reference TRBV28 and TRBJ2-4 genes for the other parts give the full variable domain: DVKVTQSSRYLVKRTGEKVFLECVQDMDHENMFWYRQDPGLGLRLIYFSYDVKMKEKGDIPEGYSVSREKKERFSLILESASTNQTSMYLCASTDLSFGRVAKNIQYFGAGTRLSVL.